Each of the 21 T cell receptor beta chains below was sequenced from the same sample in a study of STAT5B mutations in CD4+ large granular lymphocyte leukemia. Only in-frame clones appear in the TCRdb table, and some are missing; sequencing was by immunoSEQ multiplex PCR. This table holds some 33,000 clones, around 76% found once. The sample consisted of CD4+ T cells from blood buffy coats. Every receptor here comes from a human donor in good health.

The rearrangement joins TRBV7-8 to TRBJ2-6, with D unresolved. The CDR3 spans 16 residues. Germline V gene data show CDR1 as SGHVS and CDR2 as FQNEAQ. V dropped 5 bases and J dropped 5 bases, with 16 bases sitting between them. The CDR3 region has the DNA TGTGCCAGCAGCATCAGTAAACAAAGTCGGGCCAACGTCCTGACTTTC. This sequence encodes CASSISKQSRANVLTF.

This chain uses TRBV5-6 with TRBJ2-1; either TRBD1 or TRBD2 may supply D (5 bases each). Trimming removed 4 bases at V and 3 bases at J, with 14 bases between. CDR1 and CDR2 from the germline V gene are SGHDT and YYEEEE. CDR3 length equals 15 residues. The CDR3, as DNA: TGTGCCAGCAGCCGATATAGTGGGGGCTACAATGAGCAGTTCTTC. Protein: CASSRYSGGYNEQFF. The full variable domain, with the rest looked up from reference TRBV5-6 and TRBJ2-1, is DAGVTQSPTHLIKTRGQQVTLRCSPKSGHDTVSWYQQALGQGPQFIFQYYEEEERQRGNFPDRFSGHQFPNYSSELNVNALLLGDSALYLCASSRYSGGYNEQFFGPGTRLTVL.

V is TRBV9 and J is TRBJ2-2, with 8 positions matching TRBD2. V was pared by 1 base and J by 1 base, with 3 bases of the junction left unmatched. The CDR3 is 16 amino acids. Germline V CDR1 and CDR2: SGDLS, YYNGEE. The chain's CDR3 is CASSVRSGGNTGELFF. The CDR3 coding sequence is TGTGCCAGCAGCGTACGAAGCGGGGGGAACACCGGGGAGCTGTTTTTT.

This clone occurred a few times. The chain joins TRBV14 to TRBJ2-1, with TRBD1 as a possible D gene (6 bases). Germline V gives CDR1 SGHDN, CDR2 FVKESK. The CDR3 runs to 19 residues. V lost 0 bases to trimming and J lost 6 bases, with 24 bases between them. The chain's CDR3 is CASSQDSGFLTGLGNEQFF. DNA of the CDR3: TGTGCCAGCAGCCAAGATTCCGGCTTTTTGACAGGCCTTGGCAATGAGCAGTTCTTC.

The chain uses TRBV18 and TRBJ2-3, with 15 bases matching TRBD2. The V gene end was trimmed by 0 bases and the J gene end by 3 bases; junction bases not matched to a gene: 4. The germline V gene has CDR1 KGHSH and CDR2 LQKENI. The CDR3 runs 18 residues. The CDR3 DNA reads as TGTGCCAGCTCACCACCCGGACTAGCGGGGGGGCAAACAGATACGCAGTATTTT. Translated, it gives CASSPPGLAGGQTDTQYF.

The chain uses TRBV28 and TRBJ2-7; D is uncertain. Germline CDR1 is MDHEN and CDR2 is SYDVKM. V was trimmed by 5 bases and J by 4 bases, leaving 6 bases between them. The CDR3 loop spans 11 amino acids. The CDR3 loop is CASSPHYEQYF. The CDR3 region has the DNA TGTGCCAGCAGTCCCCATTACGAGCAGTACTTC.

This chain uses TRBV9 with TRBJ1-3; D remains ambiguous. The CDR3 loop spans 13 amino acids. CDR1 SGDLS and CDR2 YYNGEE come from the germline V gene. V lost 3 bases to trimming and J lost 3 bases, with 7 bases between them. CDR3 nucleotides: TGTGCCAGCAGCGAAGGGTTTGGAAACACCATATATTTT. Protein: CASSEGFGNTIYF.

CDR3 DNA: TGCGCCAGCAGCTTCCTTACAGGACGAGCAGAGACCCAGTACTTC. It encodes CASSFLTGRAETQYF. V and J are TRBV5-1 and TRBJ2-5, with a weak D call TRBD1 (5 bases). In germline, CDR1 is SGHRS, CDR2 YFSETQ. V lost 2 bases and J lost 4, with 15 bases in between. The CDR3 has 15 residues.

The V call is TRBV9, the J call TRBJ1-2; D not resolved. V gave up 0 bases and J gave up 0 bases, with 9 bases separating them. Germline assignment: CDR1 SGDLS and CDR2 YYNGEE. The CDR3 totals 15 residues. The CDR3 DNA reads TGTGCCAGCAGCGTAGTTGGGGTCCCTAACTATGGCTACACCTTC. Translating gives CASSVVGVPNYGYTF.

Only a few counts were recorded for this clone. The genes are TRBV5-6 and TRBJ2-2; no firm D call. Germline V gives CDR1 SGHDT, CDR2 YYEEEE. The V end lost 1 base, the J end lost 7 bases, and 2 bases lay between the germline ends. The CDR3 spans 11 residues. The CDR3 DNA follows: TGTGCCAGCAGCTTGCACGGGGAGCTGTTTTTT. It is translated as CASSLHGELFF.

This clone came up a few times. This chain connects TRBV29-1 to TRBJ2-6; D remains ambiguous. This CDR3 region has 15 residues. Germline CDR1 is SQVTM and CDR2 is ANQGSEA. V shed 3 bases and J shed 0 bases, with 9 bases lying between them. DNA of the CDR3: TGCAGCGTTGAGTGGACGAGCTCTGGGGCCAACGTCCTGACTTTC. It translates to CSVEWTSSGANVLTF.

This chain links TRBV6-1 with TRBJ2-3; tentative D call: TRBD2 (6 bases). Trimming left V 7 bases short and J 0 bases short, with 11 bases between. The CDR3 runs 14 residues. Looked up from germline, CDR1 is MNHNS and CDR2 is SASEGT. This chain's CDR3 is CASTPTRSTDTQYF. The CDR3 DNA reads TGTGCCAGCACCCCGACTAGGAGCACAGATACGCAGTATTTT.

J is TRBJ1-3 and V is TRBV9; the D gene is possibly TRBD1 (6 bases). The ends were cut back, 6 bases at V and 4 bases at J, with 14 bases in the middle. In germline, CDR1 is SGDLS, CDR2 YYNGEE. CDR3 size: 14 residues. The CDR3 is CASNNGTRGNTIYF. The CDR3 bases are TGTGCCAGCAACAACGGGACACGCGGAAACACCATATATTTT.

The V gene is TRBV6-4, the J gene TRBJ1-1; 11 nucleotides align to TRBD1. J gave up 6 bases and V 5 bases, and 8 bases lay outside the gene matches. Germline V lookup: CDR1 MRHNA, CDR2 SNTAGT. This CDR3 is built from 15 residues. The CDR3 reads CASSTRTGGFSEAFF. CDR3 bases: TGTGCCAGCAGTACCCGGACAGGGGGCTTCTCTGAAGCTTTCTTT.

The chain joins TRBV5-1 to TRBJ2-3; 7 nucleotides align to TRBD1. After removal of 1 base from V and 2 bases from J, the junction contained 4 bases not matched to a gene. Per germline, CDR1 SGHRS and CDR2 YFSETQ. The CDR3 sequence is 15 residues long. The CDR3 coding sequence is TGCGCCAGCAGCTTGCGACAGGGCAACACAGATACGCAGTATTTT. It encodes CASSLRQGNTDTQYF. Using reference TRBV5-1 and TRBJ2-3 for the parts outside the CDR3, the full variable domain is KAGVTQTPRYLIKTRGQQVTLSCSPISGHRSVSWYQQTPGQGLQFLFEYFSETQRNKGNFPGRFSGRQFSNSRSEMNVSTLELGDSALYLCASSLRQGNTDTQYFGPGTRLTVL.

The genes are TRBV4-1 and TRBJ1-1; D is possibly TRBD1 (5 bases). The CDR3 loop spans 13 amino acids. V was pared by 4 bases and J by 0 bases, with 6 bases between. In germline, CDR1 is MGHRA, CDR2 YSYEKL. CDR3 nucleotide sequence: TGCGCCAGCAGCCCCAGGGTGAACACTGAAGCTTTCTTT. Residues: CASSPRVNTEAFF.

J is TRBJ1-2 and V is TRBV18, with D perhaps matching TRBD1 (5 bases). There are 16 residues in the CDR3. Trimming left V 6 bases short and J 3 bases short, with 20 bases between. Germline CDR1 is KGHSH and CDR2 is LQKENI. CDR3 in amino acids: CASSQDWGGADYGYTF. CDR3 in DNA: TGTGCCAGCTCGCAAGACTGGGGGGGAGCAGACTATGGCTACACCTTC.

The chain couples TRBV7-9 to TRBJ2-7, with a tentative D call TRBD2 (5 bases). The CDR3 is made up of 14 amino acids. Trimming shortened V by 5 bases and J by 5 bases, and 16 bases separated the two germline ends. Germline V gives CDR1 SEHNR, CDR2 FQNEAQ (reference sequence). For the CDR3, the DNA is TGTGCCAGCAGCCCTTCAACCAGCGGCGACGAGCAGTACTTC. As protein: CASSPSTSGDEQYF. Combining the CDR3 with reference TRBV7-9 and TRBJ2-7 gives the whole variable domain DTGVSQNPRHKITKRGQNVTFRCDPISEHNRLYWYRQTLGQGPEFLTYFQNEAQLEKSRLLSDRFSAERPKGSFSTLEIQRTEQGDSAMYLCASSPSTSGDEQYFGPGTRLTVT.

The chain links TRBV18 to TRBJ2-4; 8 bases map to TRBD1. CDR3 length equals 18 residues. Germline V gives CDR1 KGHSH, CDR2 LQKENI. Losses at the gene ends were 2 bases for V and 0 bases for J; bases not matched to a gene: 9. This chain's CDR3 is CASSPTPGTGLAKNIQYF. DNA of the CDR3: TGTGCCAGCTCACCAACTCCGGGGACAGGCCTAGCCAAAAACATTCAGTACTTC.

The rearrangement uses TRBV6-1 and TRBJ1-1; D is possibly TRBD1 (6 bases). The CDR3 covers 14 residues. Germline CDR1 reads MNHNS; CDR2 reads SASEGT. V lost 8 bases and J lost 0, with 13 bases in between. The CDR3 DNA is TGTGCCAGCGGTCAAAACAGGGTGAACACTGAAGCTTTCTTT. Protein sequence: CASGQNRVNTEAFF.

There are a few counts of this clone. The chain recombines TRBV7-9 with TRBJ1-1; weak D call: TRBD1 (5 bases). CDR1 and CDR2 (germline): SEHNR, FQNEAQ (reference sequence). The CDR3 is made up of 16 amino acids. V was pared by 5 bases and J by 3 bases, with 19 bases between. CDR3 protein: CASSPLGGWEDTEAFF. The CDR3 DNA sequence: TGTGCCAGCAGCCCCCTCGGGGGGTGGGAGGACACTGAAGCTTTCTTT.